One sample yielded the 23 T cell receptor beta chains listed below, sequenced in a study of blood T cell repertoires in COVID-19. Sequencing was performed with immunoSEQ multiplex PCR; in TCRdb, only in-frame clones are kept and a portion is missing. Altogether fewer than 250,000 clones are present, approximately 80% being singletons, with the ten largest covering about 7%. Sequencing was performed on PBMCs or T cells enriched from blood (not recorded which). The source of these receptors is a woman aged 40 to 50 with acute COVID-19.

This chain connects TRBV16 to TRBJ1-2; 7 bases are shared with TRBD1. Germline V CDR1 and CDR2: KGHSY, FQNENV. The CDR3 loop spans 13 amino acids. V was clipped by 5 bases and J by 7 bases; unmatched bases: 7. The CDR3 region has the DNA TGTGCCAGCAGCTCCCAGGGGGAGTCTGGCTACACCTTC. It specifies CASSSQGESGYTF.

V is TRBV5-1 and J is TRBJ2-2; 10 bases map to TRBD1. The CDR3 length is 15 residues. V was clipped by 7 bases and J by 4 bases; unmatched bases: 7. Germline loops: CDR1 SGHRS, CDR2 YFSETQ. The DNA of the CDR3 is TGCGCCAGCGAAAACCGGGACAGGGGCACCGGGGAGCTGTTTTTT. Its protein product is CASENRDRGTGELFF.

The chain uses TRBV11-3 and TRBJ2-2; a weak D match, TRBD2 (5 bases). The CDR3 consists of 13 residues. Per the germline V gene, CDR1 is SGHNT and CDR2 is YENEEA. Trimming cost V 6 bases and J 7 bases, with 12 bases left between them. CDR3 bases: TGTGCCAGCAGGGGGAGTACGAACGGGGAGCTGTTTTTT. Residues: CASRGSTNGELFF. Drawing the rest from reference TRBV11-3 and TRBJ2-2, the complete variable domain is EAGVVQSPRYKIIEKKQPVAFWCNPISGHNTLYWYLQNLGQGPELLIRYENEEAVDDSQLPKDRFSAERLKGVDSTLKIQPAELGDSAVYLCASRGSTNGELFFGEGSRLTVL.

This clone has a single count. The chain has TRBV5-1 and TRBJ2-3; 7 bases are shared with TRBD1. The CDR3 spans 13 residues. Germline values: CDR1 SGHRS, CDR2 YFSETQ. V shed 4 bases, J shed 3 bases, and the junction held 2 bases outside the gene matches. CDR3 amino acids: CASSIQGTDTQYF. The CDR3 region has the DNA TGCGCCAGCAGCATACAGGGGACAGATACGCAGTATTTT.

The CDR3 is CASSRSRDRRNTEAFF. DNA for the CDR3: TGTGCCAGCAGCAGAAGCCGGGACAGGCGAAACACTGAAGCTTTCTTT. The genes are TRBV7-8 and TRBJ1-1, with TRBD1 identical over 8 bases. This CDR3 spans 16 amino acids. Germline V gene sequence: CDR1 SGHVS, CDR2 FQNEAQ. The V and J ends lost 5 bases and 2 bases, in that order; junction bases with no gene match: 10.

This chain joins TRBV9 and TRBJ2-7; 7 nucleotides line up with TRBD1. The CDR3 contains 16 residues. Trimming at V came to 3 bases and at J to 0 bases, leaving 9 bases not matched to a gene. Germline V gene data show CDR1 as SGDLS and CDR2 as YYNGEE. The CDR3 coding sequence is TGTGCCAGCAGCGGGGGAGAGGGGGCCAACTCCTACGAGCAGTACTTC. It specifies CASSGGEGANSYEQYF.

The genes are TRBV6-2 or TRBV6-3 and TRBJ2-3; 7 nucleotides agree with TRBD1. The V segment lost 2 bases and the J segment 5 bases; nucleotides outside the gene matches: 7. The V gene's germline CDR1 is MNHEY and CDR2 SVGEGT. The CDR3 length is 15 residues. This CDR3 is CASSYGAGGRDTQYF. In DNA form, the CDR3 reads TGTGCCAGCAGTTACGGGGCAGGGGGTAGAGATACGCAGTATTTT.

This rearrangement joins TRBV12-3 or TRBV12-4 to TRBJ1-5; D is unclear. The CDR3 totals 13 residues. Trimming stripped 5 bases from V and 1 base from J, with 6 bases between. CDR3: CASSDWSNQPQHF. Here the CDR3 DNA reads TGTGCCAGCAGTGACTGGAGCAATCAGCCCCAGCATTTT.

CDR3 loop: CASRGDRDSGNTIYF. The CDR3 nucleotides read TGTGCCAGCAGGGGGGACAGAGACTCTGGAAACACCATATATTTT. The genes are TRBV7-6 and TRBJ1-3, with 7 bases matching TRBD1. Germline lookup yields CDR1 SGHVS and CDR2 FNYEAQ. After removal of 6 bases from V and 0 bases from J, the junction contained 5 bases not matched to a gene. This CDR3 spans 15 amino acids.

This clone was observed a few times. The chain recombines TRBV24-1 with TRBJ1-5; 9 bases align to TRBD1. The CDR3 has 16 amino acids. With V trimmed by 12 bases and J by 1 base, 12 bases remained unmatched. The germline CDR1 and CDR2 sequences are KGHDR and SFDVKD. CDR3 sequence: CAPGRDRGKSNQPQHF. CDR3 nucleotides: TGTGCCCCAGGCCGAGACAGGGGGAAAAGCAATCAGCCCCAGCATTTT.

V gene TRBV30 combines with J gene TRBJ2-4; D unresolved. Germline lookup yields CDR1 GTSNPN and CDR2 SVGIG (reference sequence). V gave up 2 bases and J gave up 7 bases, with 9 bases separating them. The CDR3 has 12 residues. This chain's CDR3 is CAWSNGFNIQYF. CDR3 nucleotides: TGTGCCTGGAGTAACGGTTTCAACATTCAGTACTTC.

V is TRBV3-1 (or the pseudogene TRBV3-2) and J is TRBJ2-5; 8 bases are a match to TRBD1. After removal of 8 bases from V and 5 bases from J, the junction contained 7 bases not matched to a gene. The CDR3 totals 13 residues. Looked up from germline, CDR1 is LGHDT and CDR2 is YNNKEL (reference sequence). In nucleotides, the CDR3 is TGTGCCAGCGGCACAGGGGGATTCGAGACCCAGTACTTC. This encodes CASGTGGFETQYF.

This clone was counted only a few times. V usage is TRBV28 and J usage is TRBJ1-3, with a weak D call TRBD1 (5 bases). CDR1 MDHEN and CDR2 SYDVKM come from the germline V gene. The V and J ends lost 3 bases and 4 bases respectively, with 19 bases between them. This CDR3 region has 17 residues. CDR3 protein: CASSFSGGALSGNTIYF. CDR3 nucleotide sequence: TGTGCCAGCAGTTTTAGTGGAGGGGCCCTCTCGGGAAACACCATATATTTT. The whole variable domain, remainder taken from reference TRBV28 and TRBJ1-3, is DVKVTQSSRYLVKRTGEKVFLECVQDMDHENMFWYRQDPGLGLRLIYFSYDVKMKEKGDIPEGYSVSREKKERFSLILESASTNQTSMYLCASSFSGGALSGNTIYFGEGSWLTVV.

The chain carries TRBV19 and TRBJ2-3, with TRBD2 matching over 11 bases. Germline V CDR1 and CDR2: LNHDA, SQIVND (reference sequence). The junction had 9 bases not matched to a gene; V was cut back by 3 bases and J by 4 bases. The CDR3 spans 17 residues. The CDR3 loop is CASSIGRLAGMADTQYF. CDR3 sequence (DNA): TGTGCCAGTAGTATTGGGAGACTAGCGGGAATGGCAGATACGCAGTATTTT. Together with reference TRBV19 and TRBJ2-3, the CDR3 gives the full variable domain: DGGITQSPKYLFRKEGQNVTLSCEQNLNHDAMYWYRQDPGQGLRLIYYSQIVNDFQKGDIAEGYSVSREKKESFPLTVTSAQKNPTAFYLCASSIGRLAGMADTQYFGPGTRLTVL.

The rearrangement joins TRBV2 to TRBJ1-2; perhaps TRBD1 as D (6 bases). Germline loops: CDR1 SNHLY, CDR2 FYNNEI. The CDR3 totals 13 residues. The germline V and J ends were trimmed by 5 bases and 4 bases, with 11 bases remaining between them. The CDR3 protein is CASSSGQTYGYTF. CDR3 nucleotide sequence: TGTGCCAGCAGTTCCGGACAGACCTATGGCTACACCTTC.

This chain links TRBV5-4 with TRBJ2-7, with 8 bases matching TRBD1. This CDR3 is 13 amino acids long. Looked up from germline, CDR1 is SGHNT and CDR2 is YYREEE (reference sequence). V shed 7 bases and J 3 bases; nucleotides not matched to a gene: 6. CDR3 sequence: CASRDRKVYEQYF. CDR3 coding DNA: TGTGCCAGCCGGGACAGGAAAGTCTACGAGCAGTACTTC. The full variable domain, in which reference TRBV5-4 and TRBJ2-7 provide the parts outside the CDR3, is ETGVTQSPTHLIKTRGQQVTLRCSSQSGHNTVSWYQQALGQGPQFIFQYYREEENGRGNFPPRFSGLQFPNYSSELNVNALELDDSALYLCASRDRKVYEQYFGPGTRLTVT.

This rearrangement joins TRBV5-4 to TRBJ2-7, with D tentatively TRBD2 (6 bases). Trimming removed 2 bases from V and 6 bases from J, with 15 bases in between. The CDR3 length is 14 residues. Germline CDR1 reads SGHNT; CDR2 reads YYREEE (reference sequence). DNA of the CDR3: TGTGCCAGCAGCTTCCCGGGACTCCCCTCCGAGCAGTACTTC. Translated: CASSFPGLPSEQYF.

The CDR3 here is CASSEVTGQHQETQYF. CDR3 coding DNA: TGTGCCAGCAGTGAAGTAACGGGACAGCACCAAGAGACCCAGTACTTC. V usage is TRBV2 and J usage is TRBJ2-5, with 7 nucleotides matching TRBD1. V trimming: 1 base; J trimming: 0 bases; junction bases outside the gene matches: 5. The CDR3 is 16 residues long. CDR1 SNHLY and CDR2 FYNNEI come from the germline V gene.

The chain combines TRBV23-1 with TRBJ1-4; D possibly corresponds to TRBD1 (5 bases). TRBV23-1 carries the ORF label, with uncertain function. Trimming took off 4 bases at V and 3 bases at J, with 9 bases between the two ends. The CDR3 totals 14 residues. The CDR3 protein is CASSLTRANEKLFF. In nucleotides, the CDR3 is TGCGCCAGCAGTCTGACCAGGGCTAATGAAAAACTGTTTTTT.

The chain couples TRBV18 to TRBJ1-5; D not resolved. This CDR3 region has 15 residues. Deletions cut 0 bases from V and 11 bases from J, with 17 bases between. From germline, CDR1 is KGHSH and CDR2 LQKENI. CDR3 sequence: CASSPPGGGPVAQHF. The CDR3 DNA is TGTGCCAGCTCACCACCGGGAGGTGGGCCAGTGGCCCAGCATTTT.

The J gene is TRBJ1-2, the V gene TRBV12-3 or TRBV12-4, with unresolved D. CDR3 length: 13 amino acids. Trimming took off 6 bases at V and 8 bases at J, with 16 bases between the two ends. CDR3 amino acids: CASSPTTLRGYTF. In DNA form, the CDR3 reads TGTGCCAGCAGCCCCACAACCCTCAGGGGCTACACCTTC.

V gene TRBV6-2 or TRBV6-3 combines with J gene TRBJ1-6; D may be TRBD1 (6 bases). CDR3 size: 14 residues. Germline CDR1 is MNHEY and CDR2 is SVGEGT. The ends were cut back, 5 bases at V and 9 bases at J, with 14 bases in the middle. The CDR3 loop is CASSLQGISSPLHF. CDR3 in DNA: TGTGCCAGCAGTCTACAGGGAATTAGTTCACCCCTCCACTTT.

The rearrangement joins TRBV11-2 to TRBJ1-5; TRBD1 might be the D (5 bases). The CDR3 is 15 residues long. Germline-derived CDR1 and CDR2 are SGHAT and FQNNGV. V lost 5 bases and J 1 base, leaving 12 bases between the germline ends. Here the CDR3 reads CASSQGVGSNQPQHF. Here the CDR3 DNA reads TGTGCCAGCAGCCAAGGGGTTGGGAGCAATCAGCCCCAGCATTTT.